This T cell receptor beta chain stems from a study of T cell repertoires in cytomegalovirus infection. Turning to the study itself: Recently identified HLA-C-restricted CMV epitopes were among the peptides used.

Regarding this clonotype: Its specificity is unknown.

V was cut by 3 bases and J by 3 bases, with 12 bases left in between. Germline V gives CDR1 SGHNT, CDR2 YYREEE (reference sequence). This CDR3 contains 14 residues. TCRdb used MiXCR to reprocess the reads, holding one entry per CDR3 protein. The table has about 830,000 distinct CDR3 sequences, 32% seen once. The chain is built from TRBV5-4 and TRBJ1-1, with D hard to call. The specimen comprised cultured CD8+ T cells from PBMCs, sampled from culture after CMV antigen stimulation. The sequence came from a human donor in good health (CMV status not recorded). Some clones in this sample may be carry-over from other donors' samples. CDR3 sequence: CASSWSAGDTEAFF. The CDR3 coding sequence is TGTGCCAGCAGCTGGTCGGCAGGCGACACTGAAGCTTTCTTT.